Listed below are T cell receptor beta chains from one sample, sequenced in a study of cytomegalovirus exposure and HLA in healthy donors. Measured with immunoSEQ multiplex PCR; TCRdb has only the in-frame clones, and not every one. Among 180,000 or so clones listed, 80% were seen once. Sequencing used PBMCs. These receptors were collected from a woman in her fifties or sixties in good health and CMV-seropositive. Each CDR3 is given without its conserved first and last residue. A D gene is named only where the DNA matches it firmly.

>14|TRBD1|TRBV5-1
ASSADRARVNTEAF
>15|TRBD1|TRBV10-2
ASSEVWTGADNEKLF
>12|-|TRBV6-4
ASSPRGGADGYT
>12|TRBD1|TRBV7-3
ASSRDRNTGELF
>19|TRBD2|TRBV4-3
ASSQVPVTSGRGLAKNIQY
>11|-|TRBV19
ASSLGVGNTIY
>15|TRBD1|TRBV9
ASSVGYGTGYTDTQY
>15|-|TRBV4-2
ASSQDIHRGARDTQY
>10|-|TRBV5-1
ASSPPGETQY
>13|TRBD1|TRBV5-4
ASSLGGQGVYEQY